The T cell receptor (beta chain) described here comes from a study of type 1 regulatory T cells. Overall study context: This in vitro CD4 product, T-allo10, is enriched for Tr1 cells and alloantigen-specific.

TCRdb fed the reads into MiXCR, producing one record per CDR3 protein. The sample includes about 62,000 distinct CDR3 sequences, approximately 67% seen only once; the top ten take 1.5% to 2%. A word on this clonotype: No antigen is known for it.

Broader study findings: Type 1 regulatory T cells had a more restricted TCR repertoire than non-type 1 regulatory T cells.

Germline assignment: CDR1 SEHNR and CDR2 FQNEAQ (reference sequence). Trimming cost V 1 base and J 10 bases, with 10 bases left between them. The CDR3 covers 12 residues. The chain combines TRBV7-9 with TRBJ1-2; D is unclear. The origin of this receptor is a human donor in good health. Sequenced input: cultured non-Tr1 T cells, either the whole culture or a sorted T cell fraction (not recorded which). CDR3 protein: CASSLESPLYTF. The CDR3 DNA follows: TGTGCCAGCAGCTTAGAGAGTCCGCTCTACACCTTC. Drawing the rest from reference TRBV7-9 and TRBJ1-2, the complete variable domain is DTGVSQNPRHKITKRGQNVTFRCDPISEHNRLYWYRQTLGQGPEFLTYFQNEAQLEKSRLLSDRFSAERPKGSFSTLEIQRTEQGDSAMYLCASSLESPLYTFGSGTRLTVV.